The 27 T cell receptor beta chains presented below share a single source sample, sequenced in a study of regulatory T cells in long-lasting Graves disease. Described time point: newly diagnosed GD, antithyroid drugs for less than 3 months. Extracted PBMC RNA gave rise to the TCR library. CDR3-region Arm-PCR and iRepertoire HTBI primers produced the TCR beta libraries. In TCRdb, the multiplex PCR reads were re-called with MiXCR into one record per CDR3 protein. Seen here are 400,000 to 550,000 distinct CDR3 sequences, 16% observed once, and the top ten hold roughly a tenth. These data are also associated with another study on T cells in Graves' hyperthyroidism and ophthalmopathy.

Sequencing was performed on peripheral blood mononuclear cells (PBMCs), taken at new diagnosis, from a patient treated with antithyroid drugs. These receptors all stem from a woman under 40 with Graves disease.

There are many counts of this clonotype. The chain joins TRBV20-1 to TRBJ2-1, with 9 bases fitting TRBD1. The V segment lost 0 bases and the J segment 0 bases; nucleotides outside the gene matches: 12. CDR3 length equals 19 residues. Germline CDR1 and CDR2: DFQATT and SNEGSKA (reference sequence). This CDR3 is CSARDQSKGQGSSYNEQFF. In nucleotides, the CDR3 is TGCAGTGCTAGAGATCAGAGTAAGGGACAGGGAAGCTCCTACAATGAGCAGTTCTTC.

For this clonotype: The junction does not match germline at one end; this may be a read error. The rearrangement links TRBV6-9 to TRBJ2-3, with 9 bases matching TRBD1. CDR1 and CDR2 (germline): MNHGY, SVAAGI. This CDR3 region has 16 residues. DNA of the CDR3: TGCGCCAGCAGTGGACAGGGGTGGGGGGGCACAGATACGCAGTATTTT. Its protein product is CASSGQGWGGTDTQYF.

This chain links TRBV20-1 with TRBJ2-2; the match to TRBD1 covers 8 bases. This CDR3 spans 15 amino acids. V lost 6 bases and J lost 6; bases outside the gene matches: 12. Germline V gene lookup returns CDR1 DFQATT and CDR2 SNEGSKA (reference sequence). As DNA, the CDR3 is TGCAGTGCGTACGACAGGGGAGGTAACTCCGGGGAGCTGTTTTTT. Translation: CSAYDRGGNSGELFF.

The J gene is TRBJ1-1, the V gene TRBV9; D is unresolved. The CDR3 sequence is 13 residues long. Germline CDR1 reads SGDLS; CDR2 reads YYNGEE. V lost 2 bases to trimming and J lost 6 bases, with 11 bases between them. CDR3 protein: CASSVLVGAEAFF. The DNA of the CDR3 is TGTGCCAGCAGCGTCCTCGTTGGGGCTGAAGCTTTCTTT. Full variable domain (rest looked up from reference TRBV9 and TRBJ1-1): DSGVTQTPKHLITATGQRVTLRCSPRSGDLSVYWYQQSLDQGLQFLIQYYNGEERAKGNILERFSAQQFPDLHSELNLSSLELGDSALYFCASSVLVGAEAFFGQGTRLTVV.

The rearrangement links TRBV19 to TRBJ2-3; TRBD2 matches at 12 bases. CDR3 length: 18 amino acids. V was pared by 3 bases and J by 4 bases, with 11 bases of the junction left unmatched. Germline lookup yields CDR1 LNHDA and CDR2 SQIVND (reference sequence). For the CDR3, the DNA is TGTGCCAGTAGTATCCTCTTCAGACTAGCGGGAGACCCAGATACGCAGTATTTT. It codes for CASSILFRLAGDPDTQYF.

This clonotype was detected many times. The rearrangement uses TRBV7-3 and TRBJ1-1, with no clear D. The CDR3 is made up of 13 amino acids. Germline V gene data show CDR1 as SGHTA and CDR2 as FQGTGA. V lost 1 base and J lost 5, with 8 bases in between. In DNA form, the CDR3 reads TGTGCCAGCAGCTTAAACAGCTTTACTGAAGCTTTCTTT. This sequence encodes CASSLNSFTEAFF.

This clonotype was detected ten times or more. The chain links TRBV27 to TRBJ2-1; 7 nucleotides align to TRBD2. Trimming at V came to 6 bases and at J to 4 bases, leaving 9 bases not matched to a gene. The CDR3 length is 15 residues. Germline assignment: CDR1 MNHEY and CDR2 SMNVEV (reference sequence). The DNA for the CDR3 is TGTGCCAGCAGCCCGAGACTAGCAGGTTACAATGAGCAGTTCTTC. Protein product: CASSPRLAGYNEQFF.

This clonotype was seen ten or more times. The chain couples TRBV12-3 or TRBV12-4 to TRBJ2-7; no clear D. V was trimmed by 7 bases and J by 9 bases, leaving 16 bases between them. The CDR3 is 12 amino acids. The CDR3 sequence: CASTKPGLGQYF. In DNA, the CDR3 is TGTGCCAGCACTAAACCTGGGCTCGGGCAGTACTTC.

This clonotype was observed a few times. This likely comes from a read error, as the CDR3 has no conserved phenylalanine or tryptophan at its end. The rearrangement links TRBV28 to TRBJ1-2, with D hard to call. The CDR3 covers 12 residues. Trimming took off 10 bases at V and 4 bases at J, with 13 bases between the two ends. In germline, CDR1 is MDHEN, CDR2 SYDVKM. This chain's CDR3 is CATAYLGYGYTS. The DNA of the CDR3 is TGTGCCACCGCTTATTTGGGCTATGGCTACACCTCC.

The chain links TRBV6-2 or TRBV6-3 to TRBJ1-2; a weak D match, TRBD1 (5 bases). The CDR3 sequence is 12 residues long. Per germline, CDR1 MNHEY and CDR2 SVGEGT. V was clipped by 4 bases and J by 6 bases, with 9 bases between them. CDR3 region: CASSFQGHGYTF. In nucleotides, the CDR3 is TGTGCCAGCAGTTTCCAGGGACATGGCTACACCTTC.

This clonotype was counted ten times or more. This chain uses TRBV3-1 with TRBJ2-5, with 16 bases fitting TRBD2. The CDR3 spans 17 residues. Germline loops: CDR1 LGHDT, CDR2 YNNKEL (reference sequence). Germline trimming cut 3 bases from V and 5 bases from J; bases unmatched to any gene: 6. The CDR3 loop is CASSHWGLAGGGETQYF. The DNA of the CDR3 is TGTGCCAGCAGCCACTGGGGACTAGCGGGAGGGGGGGAGACCCAGTACTTC.

This CDR3 reads CASGLRTPLAAPRGETQYF. CDR3 DNA: TGTGCCAGCGGACTTCGTACCCCCTTAGCGGCCCCGAGGGGGGAGACCCAGTACTTC. The chain carries TRBV7-8 and TRBJ2-5, with D possibly called TRBD1 or TRBD2 (6 bases each). Germline lookup yields CDR1 SGHVS and CDR2 FQNEAQ. The CDR3 extends over 19 amino acids. Deletions cut 8 bases from V and 5 bases from J, with 33 bases between.

This clonotype was seen a handful of times. The J gene is TRBJ1-5, the V gene TRBV5-4, with a weak D call TRBD1 (6 bases). Between the trimmed V and J ends, which lost 0 bases and 10 bases, there was a span of 11 bases. The CDR3 runs 13 residues. Germline V gives CDR1 SGHNT, CDR2 YYREEE (reference sequence). CDR3 nucleotides: TGTGCCAGCAGCTTGGAACAGGGACATCCCCAGCATTTT. This translates into CASSLEQGHPQHF. The variable domain in full, with the rest retrieved from reference TRBV5-4 and TRBJ1-5, is ETGVTQSPTHLIKTRGQQVTLRCSSQSGHNTVSWYQQALGQGPQFIFQYYREEENGRGNFPPRFSGLQFPNYSSELNVNALELDDSALYLCASSLEQGHPQHFGDGTRLSIL.

This clonotype has a handful of counts. This rearrangement joins TRBV6-1 to TRBJ1-5; a possible D gene is TRBD1 (6 bases). The V gene lost 10 bases and the J gene lost 6 bases, with 13 bases spanning the gap. The CDR3 totals 12 residues. CDR1 is MNHNS, CDR2 SASEGT, per germline. In DNA, the CDR3 is TGTGCCACCAGGGGCCCGGGTCAGCCCCAGCATTTT. Its protein is CATRGPGQPQHF.

This clonotype was seen at least ten times. The chain employs TRBV30 and TRBJ2-1; 15 bases match TRBD2. J gave up 14 bases and V 1 base, and 6 bases lay outside the gene matches. Looked up from germline, CDR1 is GTSNPN and CDR2 is SVGIG (reference sequence). The CDR3 totals 14 residues. The CDR3 is CAWSAGLAGGLEFF. CDR3 in DNA: TGTGCCTGGAGTGCCGGACTAGCGGGAGGGCTAGAGTTCTTC.

The CDR3 sequence: CASSYGTSVRNEQFF. The DNA for the CDR3 is TGTGCCAGCAGTTACGGGACTAGCGTCCGGAATGAGCAGTTCTTC. V gene TRBV6-5 combines with J gene TRBJ2-1; 10 nucleotides match TRBD2. The junction had 5 bases not matched to a gene; V was cut back by 2 bases and J by 7 bases. Looked up from germline, CDR1 is MNHEY and CDR2 is SVGAGI. The CDR3 totals 15 residues.

V is TRBV20-1 and J is TRBJ2-1; 9 bases are shared with TRBD2. The trim removed 1 base at V and 4 bases at J, leaving 8 bases unmatched. The CDR3 is 16 amino acids. Per germline, CDR1 DFQATT and CDR2 SNEGSKA (reference sequence). The CDR3 bases are TGCAGTGCTAGAGCCGCGGGAGGGCCTCTTTACAATGAGCAGTTCTTC. Its protein is CSARAAGGPLYNEQFF.

This clonotype showed up many times. The chain links TRBV7-8 to TRBJ1-5, with TRBD1 matching 10 bases. J lost 4 bases, V lost 3 bases, and 6 bases had no gene match. Germline V gene lookup returns CDR1 SGHVS and CDR2 FQNEAQ. The CDR3 totals 16 residues. Here the CDR3 reads CASSLRTGGTNQPQHF. The DNA for the CDR3 is TGTGCCAGCAGCTTGCGGACAGGGGGTACGAATCAGCCCCAGCATTTT.

The V gene is TRBV6-2 or TRBV6-3, the J gene TRBJ1-1, with TRBD1 matching over 7 bases. The CDR3 spans 15 residues. The V segment lost 5 bases and the J segment 1 base; nucleotides outside the gene matches: 7. Per germline, CDR1 MNHEY and CDR2 SVGEGT. The chain's CDR3 is CASSDRVGGNTEAFF. DNA for the CDR3: TGTGCCAGCAGTGACAGGGTTGGCGGGAACACTGAAGCTTTCTTT.

This clonotype was counted only a few times. The chain employs TRBV7-9 and TRBJ2-7; 11 bases match TRBD2. The CDR3 totals 17 residues. Germline V gene data show CDR1 as SEHNR and CDR2 as FQNEAQ (reference sequence). V shed 6 bases, J shed 3 bases, and the junction held 13 bases outside the gene matches. The CDR3 sequence is CASRGLAGGGVFYEQYF. CDR3 nucleotides: TGTGCCAGCAGGGGTCTAGCGGGAGGTGGCGTGTTCTACGAGCAGTACTTC.

V gene TRBV11-2 combines with J gene TRBJ2-1, with TRBD2 matching over 9 bases. V dropped 5 bases and J dropped 10; count of bases not matched to a gene: 15. The CDR3 spans 16 residues. Germline loops: CDR1 SGHAT, CDR2 FQNNGV. The CDR3 bases are TGTGCCAGCAGCCAAACTCAGAGCGGGAGGCCCGGAGAGCAGTTCTTC. Amino acid sequence: CASSQTQSGRPGEQFF.

Only a few counts were recorded for this clonotype. CDR3 residues: CASSPTGGSSYEQYF. CDR3 DNA: TGTGCCAGCTCACCGACAGGGGGGAGCTCCTACGAGCAGTACTTC. The chain combines TRBV18 with TRBJ2-7; TRBD1 matches at 9 bases. Germline V lookup: CDR1 KGHSH, CDR2 LQKENI. CDR3 length: 15 residues. J lost 0 bases, V lost 3 bases, and 3 bases had no gene match.

There are a few counts of this clonotype. The V and J genes are TRBV29-1 and TRBJ2-7, with D tentatively TRBD1 (5 bases). The germline V gene has CDR1 SQVTM and CDR2 ANQGSEA. This CDR3 has 10 residues. V lost 4 bases and J lost 5, with 6 bases in between. CDR3 in amino acids: CSVGQNEQYF. CDR3 in DNA: TGCAGCGTTGGACAGAACGAGCAGTACTTC.

This clonotype was seen at least ten times. V and J are TRBV28 and TRBJ2-7; D call uncertain. This CDR3 has 14 residues. Germline CDR1 MDHEN, CDR2 SYDVKM. V lost 6 bases and J lost 2, with 14 bases in between. The CDR3 DNA reads as TGTGCCAGCAGCTTGGGTGGGCGGCCCTACGAGCAGTACTTC. Its translation is CASSLGGRPYEQYF.

This clonotype was seen at least ten times. V is TRBV28 and J is TRBJ1-2, with 10 bases matching TRBD1. CDR1 is MDHEN, CDR2 SYDVKM, per germline. The V and J ends lost 5 bases and 0 bases, in that order; junction bases with no gene match: 6. CDR3 length: 16 amino acids. The chain's CDR3 is CASSLRQGATNYGYTF. CDR3 in DNA: TGTGCCAGCAGTCTTCGACAGGGGGCGACTAACTATGGCTACACCTTC.

At least ten counts were recorded for this clonotype. V is TRBV4-1 and J is TRBJ2-1, with 9 positions matching TRBD2. Unmatched junction bases numbered 11, after V lost 3 bases and J lost 8 bases. This CDR3 region has 16 residues. Looked up from germline, CDR1 is MGHRA and CDR2 is YSYEKL. The CDR3: CASSHRVSGSIDEQFF. In nucleotides, the CDR3 is TGCGCCAGCAGCCACCGAGTTAGCGGGAGTATAGATGAGCAGTTCTTC.

This clonotype was found many times. This sequence joins TRBV6-9 and TRBJ2-1, with TRBD1 matching 10 bases. The germline gives CDR1 MNHGY, CDR2 SVAAGI. Losses at the gene ends were 4 bases for V and 4 bases for J; bases not matched to a gene: 4. The CDR3 spans 15 residues. The CDR3 sequence: CASSSRTGGYNEQFF. DNA of the CDR3: TGTGCCAGCAGTTCTAGGACAGGGGGGTACAATGAGCAGTTCTTC.